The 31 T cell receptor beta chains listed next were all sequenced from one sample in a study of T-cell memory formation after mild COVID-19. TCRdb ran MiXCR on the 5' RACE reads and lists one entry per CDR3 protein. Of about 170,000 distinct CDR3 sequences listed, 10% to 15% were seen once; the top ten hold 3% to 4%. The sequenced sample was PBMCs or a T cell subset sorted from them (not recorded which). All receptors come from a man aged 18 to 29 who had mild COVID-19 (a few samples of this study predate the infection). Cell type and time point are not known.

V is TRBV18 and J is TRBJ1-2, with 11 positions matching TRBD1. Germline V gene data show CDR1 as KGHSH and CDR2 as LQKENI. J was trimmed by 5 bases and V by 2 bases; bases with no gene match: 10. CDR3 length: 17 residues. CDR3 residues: CASSPDLTGTGGYGYTF. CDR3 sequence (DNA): TGTGCCAGCTCACCAGATCTTACCGGGACAGGGGGTTATGGCTACACCTTC.

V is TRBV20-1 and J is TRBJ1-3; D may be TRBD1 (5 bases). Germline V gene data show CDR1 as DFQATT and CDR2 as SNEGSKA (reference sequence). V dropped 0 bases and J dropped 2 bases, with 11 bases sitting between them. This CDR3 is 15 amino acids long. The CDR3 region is CSARDFRGTGNTIYF. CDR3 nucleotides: TGCAGTGCTAGAGATTTTAGGGGAACTGGAAACACCATATATTTT.

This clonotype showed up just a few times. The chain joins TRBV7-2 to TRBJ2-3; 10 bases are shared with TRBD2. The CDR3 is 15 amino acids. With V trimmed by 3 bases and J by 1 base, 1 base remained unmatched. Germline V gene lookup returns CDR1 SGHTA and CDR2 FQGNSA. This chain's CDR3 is CASSFTSGGTDTQYF. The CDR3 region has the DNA TGTGCCAGCAGCTTTACTAGCGGGGGCACAGATACGCAGTATTTT.

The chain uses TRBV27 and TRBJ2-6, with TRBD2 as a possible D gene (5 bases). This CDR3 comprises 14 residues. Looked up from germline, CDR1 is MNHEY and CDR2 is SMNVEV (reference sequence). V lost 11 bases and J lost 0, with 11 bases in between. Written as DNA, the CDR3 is TGTGCCTCATCGAGGGTCTCTGGGGCCAACGTCCTGACTTTC. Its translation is CASSRVSGANVLTF.

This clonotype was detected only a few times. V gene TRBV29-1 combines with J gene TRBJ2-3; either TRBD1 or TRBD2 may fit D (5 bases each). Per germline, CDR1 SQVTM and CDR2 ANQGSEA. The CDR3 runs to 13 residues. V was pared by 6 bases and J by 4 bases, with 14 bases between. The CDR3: CSVARGRADTQYF. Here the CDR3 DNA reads TGCAGCGTAGCGAGGGGCCGGGCAGATACGCAGTATTTT.

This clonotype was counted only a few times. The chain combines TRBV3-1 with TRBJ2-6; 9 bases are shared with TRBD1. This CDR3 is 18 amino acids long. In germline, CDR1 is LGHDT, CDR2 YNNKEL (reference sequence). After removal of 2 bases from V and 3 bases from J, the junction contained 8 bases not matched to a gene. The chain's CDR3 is CASSQSAQGANGANVLTF. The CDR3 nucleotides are TGTGCCAGCAGCCAATCAGCACAGGGGGCGAATGGGGCCAACGTCCTGACTTTC. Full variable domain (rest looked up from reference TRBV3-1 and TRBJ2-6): DTAVSQTPKYLVTQMGNDKSIKCEQNLGHDTMYWYKQDSKKFLKIMFSYNNKELIINETVPNRFSPKSPDKAHLNLHINSLELGDSAVYFCASSQSAQGANGANVLTFGAGSRLTVL.

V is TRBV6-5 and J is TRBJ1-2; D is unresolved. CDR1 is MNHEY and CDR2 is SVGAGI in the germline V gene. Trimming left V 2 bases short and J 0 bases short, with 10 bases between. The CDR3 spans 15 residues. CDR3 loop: CASSYDGIANYGYTF. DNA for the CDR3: TGTGCCAGCAGTTACGACGGGATAGCTAACTATGGCTACACCTTC.

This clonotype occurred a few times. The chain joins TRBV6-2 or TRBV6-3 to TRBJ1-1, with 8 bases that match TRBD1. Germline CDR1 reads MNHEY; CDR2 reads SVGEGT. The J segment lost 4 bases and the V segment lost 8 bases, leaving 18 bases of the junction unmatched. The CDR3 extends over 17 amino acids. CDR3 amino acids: CASWTWTGSVGGTEAFF. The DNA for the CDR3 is TGTGCCAGCTGGACCTGGACAGGGAGTGTGGGAGGCACTGAAGCTTTCTTT.

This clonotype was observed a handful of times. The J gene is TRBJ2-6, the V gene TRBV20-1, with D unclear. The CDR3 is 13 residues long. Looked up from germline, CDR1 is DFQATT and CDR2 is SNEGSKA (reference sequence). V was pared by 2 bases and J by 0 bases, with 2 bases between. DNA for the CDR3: TGCAGTGCTAGATCCTCTGGGGCCAACGTCCTGACTTTC. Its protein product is CSARSSGANVLTF.

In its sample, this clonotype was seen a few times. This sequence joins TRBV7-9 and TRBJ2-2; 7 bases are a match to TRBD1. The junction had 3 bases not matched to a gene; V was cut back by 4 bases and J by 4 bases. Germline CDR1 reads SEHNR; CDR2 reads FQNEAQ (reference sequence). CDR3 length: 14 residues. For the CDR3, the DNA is TGTGCCAGCAGCTCGAGGACAGGCACCGGGGAGCTGTTTTTT. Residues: CASSSRTGTGELFF.

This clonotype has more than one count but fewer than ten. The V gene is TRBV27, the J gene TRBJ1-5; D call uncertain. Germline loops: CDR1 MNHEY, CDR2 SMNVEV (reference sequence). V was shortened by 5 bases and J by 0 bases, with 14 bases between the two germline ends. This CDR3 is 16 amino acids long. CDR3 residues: CASSPFMSYSNQPQHF. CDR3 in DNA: TGTGCCAGCAGTCCCTTCATGAGCTATAGCAATCAGCCCCAGCATTTT.

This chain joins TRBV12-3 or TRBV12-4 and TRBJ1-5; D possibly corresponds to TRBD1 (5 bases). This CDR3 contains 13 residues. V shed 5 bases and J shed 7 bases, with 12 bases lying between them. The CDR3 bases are TGTGCCAGCAGTACCGGGACCTCCCAGCCCCAGCATTTT. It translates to CASSTGTSQPQHF.

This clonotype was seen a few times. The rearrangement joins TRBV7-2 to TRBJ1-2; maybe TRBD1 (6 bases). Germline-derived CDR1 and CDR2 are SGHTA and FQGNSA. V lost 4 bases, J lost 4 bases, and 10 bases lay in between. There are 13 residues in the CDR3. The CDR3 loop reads CASSSGAGYGYTF. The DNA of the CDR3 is TGTGCCAGCAGCTCAGGGGCGGGCTATGGCTACACCTTC.

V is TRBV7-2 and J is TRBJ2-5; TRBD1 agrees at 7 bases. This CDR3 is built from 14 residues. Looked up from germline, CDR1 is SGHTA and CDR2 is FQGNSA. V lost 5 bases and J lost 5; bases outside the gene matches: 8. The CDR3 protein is CASSPRGPGETQYF. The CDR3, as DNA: TGTGCCAGCAGCCCGAGGGGGCCTGGGGAGACCCAGTACTTC.

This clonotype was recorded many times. For the CDR3, the DNA is TGCGCCAGCAGCTTGGGCCAGAATGAAAAACTGTTTTTT. This sequence encodes CASSLGQNEKLFF. The chain recombines TRBV5-1 with TRBJ1-4; D is unclear. The CDR3 is 13 amino acids. V gave up 0 bases and J gave up 5 bases, with 5 bases separating them. CDR1 is SGHRS and CDR2 is YFSETQ in the germline V gene.

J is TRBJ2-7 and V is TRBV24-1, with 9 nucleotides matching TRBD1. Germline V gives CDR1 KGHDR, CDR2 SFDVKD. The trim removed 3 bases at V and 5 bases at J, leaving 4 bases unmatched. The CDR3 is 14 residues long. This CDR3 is CATSDPGTGNEQYF. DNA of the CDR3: TGTGCCACCAGTGATCCAGGGACAGGGAACGAGCAGTACTTC.

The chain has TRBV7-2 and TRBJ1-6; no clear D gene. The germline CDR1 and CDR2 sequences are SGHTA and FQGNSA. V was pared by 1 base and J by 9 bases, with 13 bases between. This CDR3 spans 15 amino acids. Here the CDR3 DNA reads TGTGCCAGCAGCTTAGGGGAGGGAATGGGTTCACCCCTCCACTTT. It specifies CASSLGEGMGSPLHF.

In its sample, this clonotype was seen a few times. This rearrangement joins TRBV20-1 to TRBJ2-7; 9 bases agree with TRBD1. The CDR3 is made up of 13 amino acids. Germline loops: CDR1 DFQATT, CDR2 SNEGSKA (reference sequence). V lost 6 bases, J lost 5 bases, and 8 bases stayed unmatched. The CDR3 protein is CSAVDRGKNEQYF. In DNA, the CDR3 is TGCAGTGCCGTGGACAGGGGTAAAAACGAGCAGTACTTC.

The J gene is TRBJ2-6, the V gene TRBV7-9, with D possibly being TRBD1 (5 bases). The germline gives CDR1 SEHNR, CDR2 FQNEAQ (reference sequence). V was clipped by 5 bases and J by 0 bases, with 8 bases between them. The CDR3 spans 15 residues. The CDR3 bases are TGTGCCAGCAGCCAAGGGGCCTCTGGGGCCAACGTCCTGACTTTC. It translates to CASSQGASGANVLTF.

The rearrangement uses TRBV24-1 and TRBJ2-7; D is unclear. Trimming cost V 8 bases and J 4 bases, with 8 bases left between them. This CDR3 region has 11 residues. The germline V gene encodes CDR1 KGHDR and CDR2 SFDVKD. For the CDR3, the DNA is TGTGCCACCATAATGGCTTACGAGCAGTACTTC. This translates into CATIMAYEQYF.

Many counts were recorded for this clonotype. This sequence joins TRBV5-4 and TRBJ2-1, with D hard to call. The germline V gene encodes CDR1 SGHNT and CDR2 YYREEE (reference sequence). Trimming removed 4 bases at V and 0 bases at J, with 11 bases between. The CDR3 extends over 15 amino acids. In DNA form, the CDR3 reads TGTGCCAGCAGCCCGACTTCCAGCTCCTACAATGAGCAGTTCTTC. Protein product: CASSPTSSSYNEQFF. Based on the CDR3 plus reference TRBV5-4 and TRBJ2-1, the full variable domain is ETGVTQSPTHLIKTRGQQVTLRCSSQSGHNTVSWYQQALGQGPQFIFQYYREEENGRGNFPPRFSGLQFPNYSSELNVNALELDDSALYLCASSPTSSSYNEQFFGPGTRLTVL.

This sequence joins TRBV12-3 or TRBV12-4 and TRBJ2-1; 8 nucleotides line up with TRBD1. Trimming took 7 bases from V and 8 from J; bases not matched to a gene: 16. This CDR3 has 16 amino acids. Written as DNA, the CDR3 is TGTGCCAGCAAGTTCGCCGCCCGGACAGGGCGCGATGAGCAGTTCTTC. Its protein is CASKFAARTGRDEQFF.

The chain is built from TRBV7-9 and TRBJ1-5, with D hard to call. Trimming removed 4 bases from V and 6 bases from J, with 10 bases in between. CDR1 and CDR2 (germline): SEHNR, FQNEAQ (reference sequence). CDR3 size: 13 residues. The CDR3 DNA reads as TGTGCCAGCAGCTCCGGGGAACCTCAGCCCCAGCATTTT. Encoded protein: CASSSGEPQPQHF. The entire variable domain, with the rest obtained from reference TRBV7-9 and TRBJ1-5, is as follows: DTGVSQNPRHKITKRGQNVTFRCDPISEHNRLYWYRQTLGQGPEFLTYFQNEAQLEKSRLLSDRFSAERPKGSFSTLEIQRTEQGDSAMYLCASSSGEPQPQHFGDGTRLSIL.

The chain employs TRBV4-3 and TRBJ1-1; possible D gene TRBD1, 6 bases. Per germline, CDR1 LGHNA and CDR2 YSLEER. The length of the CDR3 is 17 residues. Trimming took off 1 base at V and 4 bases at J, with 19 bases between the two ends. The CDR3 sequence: CASSQGGGAGWSTEAFF. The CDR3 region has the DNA TGCGCCAGCAGCCAAGGAGGGGGGGCCGGGTGGAGCACTGAAGCTTTCTTT.

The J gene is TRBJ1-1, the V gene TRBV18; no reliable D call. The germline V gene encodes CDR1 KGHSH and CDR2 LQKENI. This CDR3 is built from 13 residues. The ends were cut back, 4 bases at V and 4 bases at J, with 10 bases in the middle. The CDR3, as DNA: TGTGCCAGCTCACGCCCGGCGCTCACTGAAGCTTTCTTT. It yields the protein CASSRPALTEAFF.

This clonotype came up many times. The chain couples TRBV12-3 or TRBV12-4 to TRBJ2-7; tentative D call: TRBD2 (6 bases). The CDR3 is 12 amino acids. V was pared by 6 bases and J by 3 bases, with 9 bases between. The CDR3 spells CASSFGGYEQYF. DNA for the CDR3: TGTGCCAGCAGCTTCGGGGGCTACGAGCAGTACTTC.

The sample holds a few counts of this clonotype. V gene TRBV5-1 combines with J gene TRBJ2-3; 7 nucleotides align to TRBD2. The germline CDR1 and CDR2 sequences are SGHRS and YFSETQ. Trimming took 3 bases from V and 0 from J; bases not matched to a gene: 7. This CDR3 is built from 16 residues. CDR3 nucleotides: TGCGCCAGCAGCTCTCAAGCGGGGTTGAGCACAGATACGCAGTATTTT. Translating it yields CASSSQAGLSTDTQYF.

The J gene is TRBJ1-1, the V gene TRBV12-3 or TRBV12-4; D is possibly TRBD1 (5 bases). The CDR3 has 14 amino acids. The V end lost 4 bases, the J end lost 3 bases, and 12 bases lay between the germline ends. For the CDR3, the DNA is TGTGCCAGCAGTTCCGCCTGGGGGTACACTGAAGCTTTCTTT. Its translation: CASSSAWGYTEAFF.

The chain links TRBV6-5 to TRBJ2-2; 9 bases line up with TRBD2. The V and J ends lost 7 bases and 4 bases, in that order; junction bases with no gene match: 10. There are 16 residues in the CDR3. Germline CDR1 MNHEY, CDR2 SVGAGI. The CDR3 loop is CASTSAGGRLTGELFF. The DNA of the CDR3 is TGTGCCAGCACGTCCGCGGGGGGGCGTCTCACCGGGGAGCTGTTTTTT.

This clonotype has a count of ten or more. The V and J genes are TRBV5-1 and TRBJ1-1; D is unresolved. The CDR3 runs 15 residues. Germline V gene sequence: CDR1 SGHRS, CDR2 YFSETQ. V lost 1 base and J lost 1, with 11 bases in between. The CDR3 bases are TGCGCCAGCAGCTTGTCCTTGGCAGAGAACACTGAAGCTTTCTTT. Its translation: CASSLSLAENTEAFF.

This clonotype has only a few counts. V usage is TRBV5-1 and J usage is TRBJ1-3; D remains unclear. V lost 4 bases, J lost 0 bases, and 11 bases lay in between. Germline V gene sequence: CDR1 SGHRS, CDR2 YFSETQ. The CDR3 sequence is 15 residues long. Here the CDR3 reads CASSLDGYSGNTIYF. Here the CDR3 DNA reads TGCGCCAGCAGCCTGGACGGCTACTCTGGAAACACCATATATTTT.